These T cell receptor beta chains were read from a single sample in a study of T cell changes during pregnancy in multiple sclerosis. Data came from immunoSEQ multiplex PCR; TCRdb stores just in-frame clones and leaves some out. This sample has some 85,000 clones, with about 93% found just once. The starting material was peripheral blood, obtained in the third trimester of pregnancy. The receptors shown here come from a female donor with multiple sclerosis, enrolled in a pregnancy study. The CDR3 runs from the conserved cysteine through the conserved F or W. Fields, in order: V gene, J gene, D gene, clone size, CDR3 protein, CDR3 DNA. D genes are given only for firm matches. Only part of the rows carry a size: once, few, many, or a class if the clone is expanded.

V: TRBV5-4
J: TRBJ2-7
D: .
size: .
CDR3: CASSSRTTNSYEQYF
DNA: TGTGCCAGCAGCTCCCGGACTACCAACTCCTACGAGCAGTACTTC

V: TRBV6-5
J: TRBJ1-1
D: .
size: .
CDR3: CASSTRSGNTEAFF
DNA: TGTGCCAGCAGTACCCGGAGCGGGAACACTGAAGCTTTCTTT

V: TRBV28
J: TRBJ1-2
D: .
size: .
CDR3: CASSLAGSNYGYTF
DNA: TGTGCCAGCAGTTTAGCAGGATCTAACTATGGCTACACCTTC

V: TRBV5-4
J: TRBJ2-7
D: TRBD2
size: .
CDR3: CASSQELAGAYEQYF
DNA: TGTGCCAGCAGCCAAGAACTAGCGGGGGCGTACGAGCAGTACTTC

V: TRBV7-8
J: TRBJ2-3
D: .
size: once
CDR3: CASSLSPRDTQYF
DNA: TGTGCCAGCAGCTTATCCCCCCGAGATACGCAGTATTTT

V: TRBV9
J: TRBJ1-2
D: .
size: .
CDR3: CASSAEGFVNYGYTF
DNA: TGTGCCAGCAGCGCAGAGGGTTTTGTTAACTATGGCTACACCTTC

V: TRBV15
J: TRBJ1-1
D: .
size: .
CDR3: CATSSSVRGLKYTEAFF
DNA: TGTGCCACCAGCAGTTCGGTCCGGGGTCTCAAGTACACTGAAGCTTTCTTT

V: TRBV9
J: TRBJ2-1
D: TRBD1
size: .
CDR3: CASSVVDRVSYNEQFF
DNA: TGTGCCAGCAGCGTAGTTGACAGGGTCTCGTACAATGAGCAGTTCTTC

V: TRBV29-1
J: TRBJ2-5
D: TRBD2
size: .
CDR3: CSVGLAGVWQYF
DNA: TGCAGCGTTGGGCTAGCGGGAGTCTGGCAGTACTTC

V: TRBV9
J: TRBJ1-2
D: .
size: .
CDR3: CASSGTREGYTF
DNA: TGTGCCAGCAGCGGAACGCGGGAAGGCTACACCTTC

V: TRBV10-2
J: TRBJ2-2
D: TRBD1
size: few
CDR3: CASISGQGEPNTGELFF
DNA: TGCGCCAGCATTTCGGGACAGGGTGAACCGAACACCGGGGAGCTGTTTTTT

V: TRBV5-1
J: TRBJ1-1
D: .
size: .
CDR3: CASSAGGNTEAFF
DNA: TGCGCCAGCAGCGCTGGCGGGAACACTGAAGCTTTCTTT

V: TRBV2
J: TRBJ1-2
D: .
size: .
CDR3: CASSESLLTGIAYGYTF
DNA: TGTGCCAGCAGTGAATCCTTGTTAACAGGGATCGCCTATGGCTACACCTTC

V: TRBV20-1
J: TRBJ1-1
D: .
size: .
CDR3: CSARDRGAFF
DNA: TGCAGTGCTAGGGATAGGGGAGCTTTCTTT

V: TRBV11-2
J: TRBJ1-5
D: TRBD1
size: .
CDR3: CASSLDRGLNQPQHF
DNA: TGTGCCAGCAGCTTGGACAGGGGGCTTAATCAGCCCCAGCATTTT

V: TRBV5-1
J: TRBJ2-1
D: .
size: .
CDR3: CASSSGTSSYNEQFF
DNA: TGCGCCAGCAGCTCAGGGACTTCATCCTACAATGAGCAGTTCTTC

V: TRBV15
J: TRBJ1-1
D: TRBD1
size: once
CDR3: CATSSRQGRGNEAFF
DNA: TGTGCCACCAGCAGCAGACAGGGTCGAGGGAATGAAGCTTTCTTT

V: TRBV4-2
J: TRBJ1-3
D: TRBD1
size: .
CDR3: CASSQAPEWRTGTGDAAGNTIYF
DNA: TGTGCCAGCAGCCAAGCCCCAGAATGGAGGACAGGGACCGGGGATGCGGCTGGAAACACCATATATTTT

V: TRBV2
J: TRBJ2-7
D: .
size: .
CDR3: CASSEPGPYEQYF
DNA: TGTGCCAGCAGCGAACCGGGTCCCTACGAGCAGTACTTC

V: TRBV4-3
J: TRBJ2-7
D: .
size: once
CDR3: CASKSGTGNYEQYF
DNA: TGCGCCAGCAAATCCGGCACAGGAAACTACGAGCAGTACTTC

V: TRBV18
J: TRBJ2-3
D: .
size: .
CDR3: CASSPPSTDTQYF
DNA: TGTGCCAGCTCACCCCCTAGCACAGATACGCAGTATTTT

V: TRBV19
J: TRBJ1-5
D: TRBD1
size: .
CDR3: CASRITGGGSNQPQHF
DNA: TGTGCCAGTAGGATCACAGGGGGAGGAAGCAATCAGCCCCAGCATTTT

V: TRBV7-9
J: TRBJ1-4
D: TRBD1
size: few
CDR3: CASSIRDRDEKLFF
DNA: TGTGCCAGCAGCATCCGGGACAGGGATGAAAAACTGTTTTTT

V: TRBV5-1
J: TRBJ2-1
D: TRBD2
size: once
CDR3: CASSPGLANNEQFF
DNA: TGCGCCAGCAGCCCGGGACTAGCGAACAATGAGCAGTTCTTC

V: TRBV28
J: TRBJ2-5
D: TRBD1
size: once
CDR3: CASQGTARETQYF
DNA: TGTGCCAGCCAGGGGACAGCCAGAGAGACCCAGTACTTC

V: TRBV9
J: TRBJ1-1
D: .
size: .
CDR3: CASSVPSGQGNTEAFF
DNA: TGTGCCAGCAGCGTACCAAGCGGGCAGGGGAACACTGAAGCTTTCTTT

V: TRBV6-1
J: TRBJ1-5
D: .
size: .
CDR3: CASSRGEGNQPQHF
DNA: TGTGCCAGCAGCCGCGGGGAAGGCAATCAGCCCCAGCATTTT

V: TRBV27
J: TRBJ1-1
D: .
size: .
CDR3: CASSVNRNTEAFF
DNA: TGTGCCAGCAGTGTTAACAGGAACACTGAAGCTTTCTTT

V: TRBV6-6
J: TRBJ1-5
D: TRBD1
size: .
CDR3: CASNGQDNQPQHF
DNA: TGTGCCAGCAATGGACAGGACAATCAGCCCCAGCATTTT

V: TRBV9
J: TRBJ2-1
D: TRBD2
size: .
CDR3: CASSTSGTMPRWEQFF
DNA: TGTGCCAGCAGCACTTCCGGGACTATGCCTCGTTGGGAGCAGTTCTTC

V: TRBV7-3
J: TRBJ2-5
D: TRBD1
size: .
CDR3: CASSLWGTAQETQYF
DNA: TGTGCCAGCAGCTTATGGGGGACAGCCCAAGAGACCCAGTACTTC

V: TRBV5-1
J: TRBJ2-3
D: .
size: .
CDR3: CASSLERGATDTQYF
DNA: TGCGCCAGCAGCTTGGAACGGGGGGCGACAGATACGCAGTATTTT

V: TRBV5-4
J: TRBJ2-7
D: .
size: once
CDR3: CASSLPSSYEQYF
DNA: TGTGCCAGCAGCTTGCCCAGCTCCTACGAGCAGTACTTC